Listed here are 5 T cell receptor beta chains from one sample, sequenced in a study of blood T cell repertoires in COVID-19. Sequenced by immunoSEQ multiplex PCR; TCRdb stores in-frame clones only, minus some. The table includes about 70,000 clones, roughly 90% detected once. The specimen sequenced was peripheral blood. These receptors all stem from a man aged 45-65 years with acute or convalescent COVID-19.

The CDR3 coding sequence is TGTGCCACCAGCAGAGAATTCACAGGGGGCTACGAGCAGTACTTC. Amino acid sequence: CATSREFTGGYEQYF. V is TRBV15 and J is TRBJ2-7, with 8 bases that match TRBD1. The V and J ends lost 0 bases and 3 bases, in that order; junction bases with no gene match: 4. CDR1 and CDR2 from the germline V gene are LNHNV and YYDKDF (reference sequence). CDR3 length equals 15 residues.

The V call is TRBV25-1, the J call TRBJ2-1, with 7 nucleotides matching TRBD2. V shed 5 bases, J shed 9 bases, and the junction held 10 bases outside the gene matches. CDR1 and CDR2 from the germline V gene are MGHDK and SYGVNS. The CDR3 is made up of 14 amino acids. The chain's CDR3 is CASSPPTSVGEQFF. The CDR3 DNA sequence: TGTGCCAGCAGTCCCCCAACTAGCGTCGGTGAGCAGTTCTTC.

J is TRBJ2-6 and V is TRBV5-1, with 7 bases identical to TRBD1. CDR1 is SGHRS and CDR2 is YFSETQ in the germline V gene. CDR3 length: 16 amino acids. The V gene end was trimmed by 5 bases and the J gene end by 2 bases; junction bases not matched to a gene: 7. CDR3 in amino acids: CASRLTGWAGANVLTF. Here the CDR3 DNA reads TGCGCCAGCAGGCTGACAGGGTGGGCTGGGGCCAACGTCCTGACTTTC.

In its sample, this clone was seen once. The chain couples TRBV7-9 to TRBJ2-5; 10 bases agree with TRBD1. Germline V gene lookup returns CDR1 SEHNR and CDR2 FQNEAQ (reference sequence). V dropped 5 bases and J dropped 4; count of bases not matched to a gene: 7. The CDR3 is 15 residues long. CDR3 sequence reads: CASSTPGQGRETQYF. The CDR3 DNA reads as TGTGCCAGCAGCACCCCGGGACAGGGGCGAGAGACCCAGTACTTC. The entire variable domain, with the rest obtained from reference TRBV7-9 and TRBJ2-5, is as follows: DTGVSQNPRHKITKRGQNVTFRCDPISEHNRLYWYRQTLGQGPEFLTYFQNEAQLEKSRLLSDRFSAERPKGSFSTLEIQRTEQGDSAMYLCASSTPGQGRETQYFGPGTRLLVL.

The V gene is TRBV19, the J gene TRBJ2-5, with TRBD2 matching 10 bases. This CDR3 has 15 amino acids. The germline CDR1 and CDR2 sequences are LNHDA and SQIVND (reference sequence). J was trimmed by 5 bases and V by 5 bases; bases with no gene match: 8. CDR3 residues: CASSPLAGVWETQYF. In DNA form, the CDR3 reads TGTGCCAGTAGTCCCCTAGCGGGAGTGTGGGAGACCCAGTACTTC.